This section outlines one T cell receptor beta chain sequence together with its context. Its specificity is unknown. Here immunoSEQ multiplex PCR was the method, and the copy in TCRdb shows in-frame clones only, minus some. The sample carries more than 250,000 clones, over 90% recorded once. This sample stems from a study of T cell responses to AZD1222 COVID-19 vaccine. Overall study findings and caveats: None of the repertoires were sampled until the peak T cell response had passed. Per reports, nearly half of all spike-specific TCRs target regions that are unmutated in variants. Seropositive AZD1222 recipients at baseline numbered only 6 or 7.

CDR1 is MDHEN, CDR2 SYDVKM, per germline. The CDR3 consists of 15 residues. The V segment lost 6 bases and the J segment 7 bases; nucleotides outside the gene matches: 8. This chain uses TRBV28 with TRBJ1-4; 10 nucleotides line up with TRBD1. Sequencing was performed on peripheral blood, taken on day 0 of AZD1222 vaccination. This receptor was taken from an adult in good health. The CDR3 is CASRTGGARGEKLFF. CDR3 bases: TGTGCCAGCAGGACAGGGGGCGCGAGGGGTGAAAAACTGTTTTTT. The whole variable domain, remainder taken from reference TRBV28 and TRBJ1-4, is DVKVTQSSRYLVKRTGEKVFLECVQDMDHENMFWYRQDPGLGLRLIYFSYDVKMKEKGDIPEGYSVSREKKERFSLILESASTNQTSMYLCASRTGGARGEKLFFGSGTQLSVL.